This is a list of T cell receptor beta chains from one sample in a study of CD8 T cells in Susac syndrome. A single record per CDR3 protein comes from TCRdb applying MiXCR to the immunoSEQ multiplex PCR reads. The sample yields under 550,000 distinct CDR3 sequences, roughly 85% seen once. The sample taken for sequencing was CD8+ T cells from PBMCs. Receptors originate from a human donor with multiple sclerosis. Each CDR3 is given without its conserved first and last residue. Not every row has a clone size; where given, it reads once, few, many or a size class.

TRBV4-1,once,TRBJ2-5,ASSQVERGIETQY
TRBV6-5,few,TRBJ1-1,ASSYRDEAF
TRBV3-1,-,TRBJ2-7,ASSQEGGGSGEQY
TRBV7-9,-,TRBJ2-3,ASSRTGTSDPDTQY
TRBV7-3,-,TRBJ2-1,ASSLYTDNEQF
TRBV6-5,once,TRBJ1-4,ASSYGQGDEKLF
TRBV5-1,-,TRBJ2-7,ANSLEGSGSYEQY
TRBV27,-,TRBJ2-3,ASSTSAFTDTQY
TRBV19,-,TRBJ1-5,ASSTPPQGRTQPQH
TRBV2,-,TRBJ1-1,ASSDRQATENTEAF
TRBV14,once,TRBJ1-1,ASSQAAGKTEAF
TRBV2,-,TRBJ1-5,ASSIYQTGPSFNQPQH
TRBV12-3/TRBV12-4,-,TRBJ2-1,ASNQDGDNEQF
TRBV6-2/TRBV6-3,-,TRBJ1-1,ASSYQSPAEAF
TRBV27,-,TRBJ2-5,ASRMVSGAYQETQY
TRBV5-5,-,TRBJ2-7,ASSLTPGPYEQY
TRBV2,-,TRBJ1-1,ASSSQMNTEAF
TRBV7-6,-,TRBJ2-5,ASSLGSSTQETQY
TRBV5-1,few,TRBJ2-7,ASRAGFLYEQY
TRBV2,-,TRBJ1-1,ARDGQLGYTEAF
TRBV10-3,-,TRBJ2-2,AISDGTENTGELF
TRBV12-3/TRBV12-4,once,TRBJ2-5,ASSGAADTYQETQY
TRBV29-1,-,TRBJ2-3,SIEDPSGGAVSTDTQY
TRBV5-1,-,TRBJ1-1,ASSLERLLGKGEAF
TRBV4-1,-,TRBJ1-6,ASSQGGGENSPLH
TRBV4-1,-,TRBJ1-1,ASSQEPAVITEAF
TRBV2,-,TRBJ2-7,ASRELAAVYEQY
TRBV3-1,-,TRBJ2-2,ASSQELHQKDTGELF
TRBV27,-,TRBJ2-1,ASSRSSYNERF
TRBV4-1,once,TRBJ2-4,ASSQDVRGLNIQY
TRBV6-2/TRBV6-3,few,TRBJ2-2,ASSYRVTGELF
TRBV4-1,-,TRBJ1-1,ASSQEDRDYTEAF
TRBV3-1,-,TRBJ2-4,ASSQDGGGKNIQY
TRBV30,once,TRBJ2-7,ATISSVSYEQY
TRBV29-1,-,TRBJ2-7,SVLGLAGLEQY
TRBV3-1,-,TRBJ1-1,ASSQASGANTEAF
TRBV5-6,-,TRBJ2-7,ASSLKNVLEQY
TRBV28,-,TRBJ2-7,ASTYRRAGHEQY
TRBV12-3/TRBV12-4,-,TRBJ2-7,ASSLEYYEQY
TRBV4-2,-,TRBJ1-1,ASSVTPGQGETEAF
TRBV3-1,-,TRBJ2-1,ASSQEAGGRGNEQF
TRBV28,-,TRBJ2-1,ASRMTGEYEQF
TRBV5-4,-,TRBJ1-2,ASSLDGGNYGYT
TRBV7-3,-,TRBJ1-2,ASSSTAGYGYT
TRBV20-1,-,TRBJ2-1,SVEGAVGHYNEQF
TRBV30,-,TRBJ1-1,AWSVLVNTEAF
TRBV27,-,TRBJ2-2,ASSFLGGASGELF
TRBV27,-,TRBJ2-7,ASSLSSAGVHEQY
TRBV20-1,once,TRBJ2-2,SALSHGELF
TRBV9,-,TRBJ2-5,ASSAESQETQY
TRBV6-1,few,TRBJ1-2,ASSLQGELDGYT
TRBV19,-,TRBJ1-1,ASSIDLHRAEAF
TRBV18,-,TRBJ1-1,ASSPHGTMNTEAF
TRBV28,-,TRBJ2-3,ASSSRDRDFTDTQY